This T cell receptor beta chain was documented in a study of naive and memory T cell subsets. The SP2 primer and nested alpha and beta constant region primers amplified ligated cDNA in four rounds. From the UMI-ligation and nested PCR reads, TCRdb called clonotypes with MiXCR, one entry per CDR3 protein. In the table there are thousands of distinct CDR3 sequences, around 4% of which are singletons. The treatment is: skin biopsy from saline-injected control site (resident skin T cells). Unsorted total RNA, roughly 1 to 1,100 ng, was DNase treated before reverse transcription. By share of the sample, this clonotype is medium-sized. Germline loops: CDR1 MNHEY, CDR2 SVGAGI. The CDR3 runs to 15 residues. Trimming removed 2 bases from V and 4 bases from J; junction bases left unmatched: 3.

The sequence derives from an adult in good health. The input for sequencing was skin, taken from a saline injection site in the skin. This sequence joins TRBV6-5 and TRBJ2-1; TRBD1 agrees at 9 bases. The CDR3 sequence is CASSYGTGRYNEQFF. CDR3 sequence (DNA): TGTGCCAGCAGTTACGGGACAGGGCGATACAATGAGCAGTTCTTC.